The 14 T cell receptor beta chains in this list originate from one sample, sequenced in a study of T cell responses to AZD1222 COVID-19 vaccine. The assay was immunoSEQ multiplex PCR, and TCRdb's table has in-frame clones only and misses some. Here the sample spans about 100,000 clones, 91% being singletons. The sample was peripheral blood, taken 28 days after the second AZD1222 dose. Every receptor here comes from an adult who received the AZD1222 COVID-19 vaccine.

The chain carries TRBV5-4 and TRBJ2-1; TRBD1 is a possible D gene (5 bases). Trimming left V 2 bases short and J 3 bases short, with 12 bases between. This CDR3 has 15 residues. Germline CDR1 and CDR2: SGHNT and YYREEE (reference sequence). The chain's CDR3 is CASSFSDRLYNEQFF. The CDR3 DNA follows: TGTGCCAGCAGCTTCAGCGACAGACTCTACAATGAGCAGTTCTTC.

The chain has TRBV5-1 and TRBJ2-7; 7 nucleotides match TRBD2. J gave up 2 bases and V 3 bases, and 2 bases lay outside the gene matches. The CDR3 runs to 13 residues. CDR1 is SGHRS and CDR2 is YFSETQ in the germline V gene. CDR3 nucleotides: TGCGCCAGCAGCTGGGACTATACCTACGAGCAGTACTTC. It translates to CASSWDYTYEQYF.

The chain combines TRBV18 with TRBJ2-1, with TRBD2 matching 11 bases. J gave up 9 bases and V 0 bases, and 7 bases lay outside the gene matches. This CDR3 is 16 amino acids long. The germline V gene encodes CDR1 KGHSH and CDR2 LQKENI. The CDR3 protein is CASSPPASGGNGEQFF. For the CDR3, the DNA is TGTGCCAGCTCACCACCGGCTAGCGGGGGGAATGGTGAGCAGTTCTTC.

With respect to this clone: The same CDR3 arises from other DNA sequences in this sample as well. This chain connects TRBV9 to TRBJ2-1, with 9 bases lining up with TRBD2. Germline-derived CDR1 and CDR2 are SGDLS and YYNGEE. Trimming cost V 0 bases and J 7 bases; bases outside gene matches: 5. The CDR3 spans 15 residues. The CDR3 loop is CASSVGTSGSNEQFF. CDR3 nucleotides: TGTGCCAGCAGCGTAGGTACTAGCGGGTCGAATGAGCAGTTCTTC.

The gene calls are TRBV29-1 and TRBJ2-3; 9 positions agree with TRBD1. The CDR3 has 14 residues. Losses at the gene ends were 4 bases for V and 1 base for J; bases not matched to a gene: 3. From germline, CDR1 is SQVTM and CDR2 ANQGSEA. CDR3 in DNA: TGCAGCGTTGCTCGGACAGGGGGCACAGATACGCAGTATTTT. Translation gives CSVARTGGTDTQYF.

This clone was seen just once. The rearrangement joins TRBV2 to TRBJ1-6; 8 nucleotides agree with TRBD1. The CDR3 is 16 amino acids. Trimming removed 6 bases from V and 2 bases from J; junction bases left unmatched: 6. Germline V lookup: CDR1 SNHLY, CDR2 FYNNEI. CDR3 amino acids: CASSLDRGPYNSPLHF. The DNA of the CDR3 is TGTGCCAGCAGCTTAGACAGGGGCCCCTATAATTCACCCCTCCACTTT. Full variable domain (missing parts from reference TRBV2 and TRBJ1-6): EPEVTQTPSHQVTQMGQEVILRCVPISNHLYFYWYRQILGQKVEFLVSFYNNEISEKSEIFDDQFSVERPDGSNFTLKIRSTKLEDSAMYFCASSLDRGPYNSPLHFGNGTRLTVT.

The chain combines TRBV7-9 with TRBJ2-3, with 11 bases identical to TRBD2. The germline CDR1 and CDR2 sequences are SEHNR and FQNEAQ (reference sequence). The CDR3 is 18 amino acids. J lost 0 bases, V lost 5 bases, and 10 bases had no gene match. In DNA, the CDR3 is TGTGCCAGCAGCCGTCCCCCGACTAGCGGGACTAGCACAGATACGCAGTATTTT. Its translation is CASSRPPTSGTSTDTQYF.

The chain has TRBV19 and TRBJ2-2; D is unresolved. In germline, CDR1 is LNHDA, CDR2 SQIVND (reference sequence). With 4 bases removed from V and 7 bases from J, the gap between germline ends came to 13 bases. CDR3 length: 14 amino acids. The chain's CDR3 is CASSTLGWGGELFF. The CDR3 nucleotides are TGTGCCAGTAGTACCCTCGGATGGGGCGGGGAGCTGTTTTTT. Together with reference TRBV19 and TRBJ2-2, the CDR3 gives the full variable domain: DGGITQSPKYLFRKEGQNVTLSCEQNLNHDAMYWYRQDPGQGLRLIYYSQIVNDFQKGDIAEGYSVSREKKESFPLTVTSAQKNPTAFYLCASSTLGWGGELFFGEGSRLTVL.

The chain combines TRBV23-1 with TRBJ2-7, with 11 bases fitting TRBD2. TRBV23-1 is an open reading frame, and its role is uncertain. J gave up 4 bases and V 3 bases, and 8 bases lay outside the gene matches. The CDR3 is made up of 16 amino acids. CDR3 residues: CASSHCGTSGDYEQYF. The CDR3 DNA sequence: TGCGCCAGCAGTCACTGCGGGACTAGCGGCGATTACGAGCAGTACTTC.

The rearrangement links TRBV7-9 to TRBJ1-5, with 10 bases fitting TRBD1. Germline CDR1 is SEHNR and CDR2 is FQNEAQ (reference sequence). CDR3 length equals 15 residues. J lost 7 bases, V lost 5 bases, and 8 bases had no gene match. The CDR3 loop reads CASSLGTGVLQPQHF. The DNA of the CDR3 is TGTGCCAGCAGCCTTGGGACAGGGGTATTACAGCCCCAGCATTTT.

The chain employs TRBV11-2 and TRBJ2-7, with a possible D match to TRBD2 (6 bases). Looked up from germline, CDR1 is SGHAT and CDR2 is FQNNGV. Between the trimmed V and J ends, which lost 6 bases and 3 bases, there was a span of 15 bases. There are 14 residues in the CDR3. Here the CDR3 reads CASSPSDVYYEQYF. The CDR3 DNA reads as TGTGCCAGCAGTCCTAGCGACGTCTACTACGAGCAGTACTTC.

V and J are TRBV3-1 (or the pseudogene TRBV3-2) and TRBJ1-2; D unresolved. The CDR3 is made up of 13 amino acids. The germline V gene encodes CDR1 LGHDT and CDR2 YNNKEL (reference sequence). V lost 8 bases and J 0 bases, leaving 10 bases between the germline ends. The CDR3 nucleotides read TGTGCCAGCTCCGTTGATTCTAACTATGGCTACACCTTC. Its protein product is CASSVDSNYGYTF.

J is TRBJ2-3 and V is TRBV2; 8 nucleotides agree with TRBD1. Trimming at V came to 6 bases and at J to 4 bases, leaving 9 bases not matched to a gene. CDR1 and CDR2 from the germline V gene are SNHLY and FYNNEI. The CDR3 extends over 15 amino acids. This CDR3 reads CASRNRGNPPDTQYF. In nucleotides, the CDR3 is TGTGCCAGCAGAAACAGGGGGAACCCCCCAGATACGCAGTATTTT.

J is TRBJ2-7 and V is TRBV9; possibly TRBD1 for D (5 bases). There are 16 residues in the CDR3. The V gene lost 4 bases and the J gene lost 2 bases, with 19 bases spanning the gap. CDR1 is SGDLS, CDR2 YYNGEE, per germline. The CDR3 DNA follows: TGTGCCAGCAGCCCAGAAGGGGCCCCGGTCCCCTACGAGCAGTACTTC. It translates to CASSPEGAPVPYEQYF.